This is a list of T cell receptor beta chains from one sample in a study of T cell changes during pregnancy in multiple sclerosis. Data came from immunoSEQ multiplex PCR; TCRdb stores just in-frame clones and leaves some out. The repertoire has 42,000 or so clones, around 90% of them found once; the top ten carry over 0.85%. The sample in question was CD4+ T cells from peripheral blood mononuclear cells, obtained after pregnancy. The receptors here all came from a female donor with multiple sclerosis, enrolled in a pregnancy study. CDR3s include the opening cysteine and the closing phenylalanine or tryptophan. D genes are given only for firm matches. A row's size may be missing; if present it is once, few, many or a size class.

abundance: .; d_gene: TRBD1; v_gene: TRBV2; j_gene: TRBJ2-5; CDR3nt: TGTGCCAGCAGTGGGGATATCTCATATTGGACAGGGGATGGTCAAGAGACCCAGTACTTC; CDR3aa: CASSGDISYWTGDGQETQYF
abundance: once; d_gene: .; v_gene: TRBV4-1; j_gene: TRBJ2-3; CDR3nt: TGCGCCAGCAGCCAAGTGGGGCGTGGCACAGATACGCAGTATTTT; CDR3aa: CASSQVGRGTDTQYF
abundance: .; d_gene: .; v_gene: TRBV7-8; j_gene: TRBJ1-2; CDR3nt: TGTGCCAGCAGCTTAAACCCCGCAACTCCGCGTGGCTACACCTTC; CDR3aa: CASSLNPATPRGYTF
abundance: .; d_gene: TRBD2; v_gene: TRBV6-6; j_gene: TRBJ2-7; CDR3nt: TGTGCCAGCAAGCCCAAGACTAGCGGCGCCTACGAGCAGTACTTC; CDR3aa: CASKPKTSGAYEQYF
abundance: few; d_gene: .; v_gene: TRBV7-9; j_gene: TRBJ1-4; CDR3nt: TGTGCCAGCAGCGACAGACAACCTCCGAATGAAAAACTGTTTTTT; CDR3aa: CASSDRQPPNEKLFF
abundance: .; d_gene: TRBD2; v_gene: TRBV5-1; j_gene: TRBJ2-1; CDR3nt: TGCGCCAGCAGGGGGACTAGCGGGCACAATGAGCAGTTCTTC; CDR3aa: CASRGTSGHNEQFF
abundance: .; d_gene: TRBD1; v_gene: TRBV18; j_gene: TRBJ2-7; CDR3nt: TGTGCCAGCTCACGGGGGACAGACTCCTACGAGCAGTACTTC; CDR3aa: CASSRGTDSYEQYF
abundance: .; d_gene: .; v_gene: TRBV6-1; j_gene: TRBJ1-2; CDR3nt: TGTGCCAGCAGCGCCGGTGGGGAGGGCTCTAATGGCTACACCTTC; CDR3aa: CASSAGGEGSNGYTF
abundance: .; d_gene: TRBD2; v_gene: TRBV5-1; j_gene: TRBJ2-3; CDR3nt: TGCGCCAGCAGCTTTAGCGGGGGTAGCACAGATACGCAGTATTTT; CDR3aa: CASSFSGGSTDTQYF
abundance: .; d_gene: .; v_gene: TRBV5-1; j_gene: TRBJ2-5; CDR3nt: TGCGCCAGCAGCTTGGTCCCCGGGCCCCAGGGGGAGACCCAGTACTTC; CDR3aa: CASSLVPGPQGETQYF
abundance: .; d_gene: TRBD1; v_gene: TRBV10-3; j_gene: TRBJ1-1; CDR3nt: TGTGCCATCAGTGGGCCCGGACAGGCGGGATTGAACACTGAAGCTTTCTTT; CDR3aa: CAISGPGQAGLNTEAFF
abundance: .; d_gene: .; v_gene: TRBV5-6; j_gene: TRBJ2-1; CDR3nt: TGTGCCAGCAGCCCGCCCGAGCGGAATTACAATGAGCAGTTCTTC; CDR3aa: CASSPPERNYNEQFF
abundance: .; d_gene: .; v_gene: TRBV21-1; j_gene: TRBJ2-7; CDR3nt: TGTGCCAGCAGCAAAGACTATCTCGGGGGAAAGCAGTACTTC; CDR3aa: CASSKDYLGGKQYF
abundance: .; d_gene: .; v_gene: TRBV30; j_gene: TRBJ1-6; CDR3nt: TGTGCCTGGAGTTGGGGGCTGAATTCACCCCTCCACTTT; CDR3aa: CAWSWGLNSPLHF
abundance: .; d_gene: .; v_gene: TRBV7-2; j_gene: TRBJ2-7; CDR3nt: TGTGCCAGCAGTCTGGGGGTTTTAATGGACAGTACCTACGAGCAGTACTTC; CDR3aa: CASSLGVLMDSTYEQYF
abundance: .; d_gene: TRBD1; v_gene: TRBV7-2; j_gene: TRBJ1-2; CDR3nt: TGTGCCAGCAGCGCACAGGGGTTTGGCTACACCTTC; CDR3aa: CASSAQGFGYTF
abundance: .; d_gene: TRBD1; v_gene: TRBV7-9; j_gene: TRBJ1-1; CDR3nt: TGTGCCAGCAGCTCCCGGGACAGAGGGAGCCCCGACACTGAAGCTTTCTTT; CDR3aa: CASSSRDRGSPDTEAFF
abundance: .; d_gene: .; v_gene: TRBV5-4; j_gene: TRBJ1-2; CDR3nt: TGTGCCAGCAGCCTCCGGGACACCAACTATGGCTACACCTTC; CDR3aa: CASSLRDTNYGYTF
abundance: .; d_gene: TRBD1; v_gene: TRBV30; j_gene: TRBJ1-1; CDR3nt: TGTGCCTGGAGCTCAGGGGGCGCGGACACTGAAGCTTTCTTT; CDR3aa: CAWSSGGADTEAFF
abundance: .; d_gene: TRBD2; v_gene: TRBV7-2; j_gene: TRBJ2-1; CDR3nt: TGTGCCAGCAGCCTACGACAGCGGGGACTTGGCAATGAGCAGTTCTTC; CDR3aa: CASSLRQRGLGNEQFF
abundance: .; d_gene: TRBD2; v_gene: TRBV5-1; j_gene: TRBJ2-1; CDR3nt: TGCGCCAGCAGCTCCAGATCGGCGGGGGTGGTTACCCACAGCTCCTACAATGAGCAGTTCTTC; CDR3aa: CASSSRSAGVVTHSSYNEQFF
abundance: .; d_gene: .; v_gene: TRBV18; j_gene: TRBJ1-1; CDR3nt: TGTGCCAGCTCACCAAAACGGGAAATGAACACTGAAGCTTTCTTT; CDR3aa: CASSPKREMNTEAFF
abundance: .; d_gene: .; v_gene: TRBV5-1; j_gene: TRBJ1-4; CDR3nt: TGCGCCAGCAGTCCCAGCGTCGGTGAAAAACTGTTTTTT; CDR3aa: CASSPSVGEKLFF
abundance: .; d_gene: .; v_gene: TRBV5-6; j_gene: TRBJ2-5; CDR3nt: TGTGCCAGCACCCCCGGGTACCAAGAGACCCAGTACTTC; CDR3aa: CASTPGYQETQYF
abundance: once; d_gene: TRBD1; v_gene: TRBV4-1; j_gene: TRBJ1-1; CDR3nt: TGCGCCAGCAGCCAACATCCCGGGACAGGGGGTATGAACACTGAAGCTTTCTTT; CDR3aa: CASSQHPGTGGMNTEAFF